The clone carrying this T cell receptor beta chain was observed many times. Antigen unknown. TCR beta CDR3 region amplification was performed from RNA transcripts. The study used the HTBI primer set for a first-round RT-PCR of the TCR CDR3. TCRdb processed the multiplex PCR reads anew with MiXCR; each CDR3 protein has one entry. The sample has about 690,000 distinct CDR3 sequences; roughly 17% are singletons. The V gene's germline CDR1 is DFQATT and CDR2 SNEGSKA (reference sequence). V was trimmed by 7 bases and J by 0 bases, leaving 10 bases between them. The CDR3 has 13 residues. This sample stems from a study of T cells in Graves' hyperthyroidism and ophthalmopathy. General study results and limits: A model of 13 V-J features distinguished ophthalmopathy from stable hyperthyroidism. Most expanded thyroid clonotypes above 0.001 also appeared in blood.

This receptor was obtained from a man aged 50 or older with Graves' hyperthyroidism. Sequenced input: blood. This chain connects TRBV20-1 to TRBJ2-1; tentatively, D is TRBD2 (6 bases). The CDR3 region is CSVLAVSYNEQFF. Here the CDR3 DNA reads TGCAGTGTACTAGCCGTCTCCTACAATGAGCAGTTCTTC.